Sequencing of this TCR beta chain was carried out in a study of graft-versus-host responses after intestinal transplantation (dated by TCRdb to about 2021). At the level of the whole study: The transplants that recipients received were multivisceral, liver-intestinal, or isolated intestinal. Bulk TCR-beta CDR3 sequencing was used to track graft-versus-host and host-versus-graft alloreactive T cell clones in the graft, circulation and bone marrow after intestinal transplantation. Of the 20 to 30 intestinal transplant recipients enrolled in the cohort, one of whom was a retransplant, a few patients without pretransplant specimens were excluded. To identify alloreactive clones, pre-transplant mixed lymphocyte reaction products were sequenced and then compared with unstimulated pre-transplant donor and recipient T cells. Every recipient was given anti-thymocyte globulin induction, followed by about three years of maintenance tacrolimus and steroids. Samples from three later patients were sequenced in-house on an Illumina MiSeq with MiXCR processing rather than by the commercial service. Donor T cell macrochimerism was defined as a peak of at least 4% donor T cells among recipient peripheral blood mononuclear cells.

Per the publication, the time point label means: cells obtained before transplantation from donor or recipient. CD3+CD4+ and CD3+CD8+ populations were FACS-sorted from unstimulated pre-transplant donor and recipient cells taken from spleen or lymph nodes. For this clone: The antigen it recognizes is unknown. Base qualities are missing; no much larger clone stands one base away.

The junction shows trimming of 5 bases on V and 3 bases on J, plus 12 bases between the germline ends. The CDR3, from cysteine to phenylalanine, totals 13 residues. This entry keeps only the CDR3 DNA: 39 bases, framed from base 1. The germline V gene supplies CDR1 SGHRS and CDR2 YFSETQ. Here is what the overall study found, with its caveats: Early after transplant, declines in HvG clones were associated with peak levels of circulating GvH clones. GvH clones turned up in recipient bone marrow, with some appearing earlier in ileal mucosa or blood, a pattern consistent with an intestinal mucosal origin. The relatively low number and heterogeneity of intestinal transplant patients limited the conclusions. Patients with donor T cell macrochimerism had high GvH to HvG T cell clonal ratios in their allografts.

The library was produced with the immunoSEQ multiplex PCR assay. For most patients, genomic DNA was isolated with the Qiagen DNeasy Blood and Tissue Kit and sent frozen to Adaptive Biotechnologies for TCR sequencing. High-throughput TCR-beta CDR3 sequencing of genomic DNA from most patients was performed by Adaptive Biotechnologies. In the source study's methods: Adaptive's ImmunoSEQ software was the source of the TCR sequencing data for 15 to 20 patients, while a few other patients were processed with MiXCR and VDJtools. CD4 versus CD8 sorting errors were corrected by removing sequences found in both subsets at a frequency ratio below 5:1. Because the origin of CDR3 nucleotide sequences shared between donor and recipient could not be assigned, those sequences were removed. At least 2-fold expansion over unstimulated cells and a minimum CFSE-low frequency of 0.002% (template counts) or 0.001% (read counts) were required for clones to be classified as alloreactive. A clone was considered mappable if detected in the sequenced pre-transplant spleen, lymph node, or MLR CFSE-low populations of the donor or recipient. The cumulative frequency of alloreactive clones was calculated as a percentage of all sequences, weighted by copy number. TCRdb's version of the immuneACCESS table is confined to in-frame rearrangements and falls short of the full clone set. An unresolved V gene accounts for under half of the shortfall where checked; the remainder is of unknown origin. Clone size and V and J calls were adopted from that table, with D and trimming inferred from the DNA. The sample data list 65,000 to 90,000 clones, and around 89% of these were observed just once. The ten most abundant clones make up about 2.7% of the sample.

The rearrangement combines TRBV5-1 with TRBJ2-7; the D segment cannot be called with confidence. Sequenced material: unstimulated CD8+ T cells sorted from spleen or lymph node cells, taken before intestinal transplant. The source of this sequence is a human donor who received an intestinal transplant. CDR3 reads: CASRIQTYYEQYF. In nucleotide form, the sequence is TGCGCCAGCAGGATTCAAACCTACTACGAGCAGTACTTC.